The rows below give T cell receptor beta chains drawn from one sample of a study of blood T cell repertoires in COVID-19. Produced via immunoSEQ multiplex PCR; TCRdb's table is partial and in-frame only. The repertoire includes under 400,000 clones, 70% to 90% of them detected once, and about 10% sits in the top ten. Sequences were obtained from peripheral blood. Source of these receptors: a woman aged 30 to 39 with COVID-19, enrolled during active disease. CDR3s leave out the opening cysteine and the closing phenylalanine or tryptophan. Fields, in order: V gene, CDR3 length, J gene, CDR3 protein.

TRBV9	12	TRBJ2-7	ASSDGTGDYEQY
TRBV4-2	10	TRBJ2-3	ATSVRSDTQY
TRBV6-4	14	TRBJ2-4	ASSESGLAGKNIQY
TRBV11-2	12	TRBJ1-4	ASSLIQGAEKLF
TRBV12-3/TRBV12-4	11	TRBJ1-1	ASSTGLRAEAF
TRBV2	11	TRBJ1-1	ASSERIDSEAF
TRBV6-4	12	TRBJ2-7	ASSERQDSYEQY
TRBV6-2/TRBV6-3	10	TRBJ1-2	ASSPQGYGYT
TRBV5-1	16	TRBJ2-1	ASSRGLAGPNPYNEQF
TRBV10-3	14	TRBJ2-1	AISVRGTSGSSEQF
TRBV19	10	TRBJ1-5	ASSRGIWPQH
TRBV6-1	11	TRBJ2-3	ASSELFTDTQY
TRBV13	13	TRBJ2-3	ASSFGTGGTDTQY
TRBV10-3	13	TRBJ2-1	AISEKGLGRREQF
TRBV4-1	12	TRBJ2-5	ASSQTPGGETQY
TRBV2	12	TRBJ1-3	ARGTGASGNTIY
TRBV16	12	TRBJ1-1	ASSQWRTGTEAF
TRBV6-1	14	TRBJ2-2	ASSEYGTGVTGELF
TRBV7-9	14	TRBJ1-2	ASSLGPAQRNYGYT
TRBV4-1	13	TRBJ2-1	ASSQESGPYNEQF
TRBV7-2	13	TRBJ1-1	ASSLGRRPGTEAF
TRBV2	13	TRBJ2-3	ASQGGLAGADTQY
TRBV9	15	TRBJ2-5	ASSVRGGQGEQETQY
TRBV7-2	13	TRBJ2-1	ASSQSGRAHNEQF
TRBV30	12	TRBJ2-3	AWNPARFTDTQY
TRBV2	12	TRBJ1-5	ASRETGSGQPQH
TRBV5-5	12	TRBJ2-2	ASSFDVGRGELF
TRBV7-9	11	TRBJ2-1	ASRASGTNEQF
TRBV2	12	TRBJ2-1	ASSVSSVYNEQF
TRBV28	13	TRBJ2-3	ASSQQTGRADTQY
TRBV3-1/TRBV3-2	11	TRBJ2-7	ASNGPEPYEQY
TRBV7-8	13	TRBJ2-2	ASSRRGQGTGELF
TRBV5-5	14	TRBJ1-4	ASSLGQGQGDEKLF
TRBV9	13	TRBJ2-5	ASSVNPSGQETQY
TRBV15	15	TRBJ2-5	ATSEDLGTGVQETQY
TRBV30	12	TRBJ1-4	AWRATVWDEKLF
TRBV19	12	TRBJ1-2	ASSIAQSGYGYT
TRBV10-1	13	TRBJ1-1	ASSESSGGNTEAF
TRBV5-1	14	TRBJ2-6	ASSWGAREASNVLT
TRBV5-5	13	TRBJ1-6	ASSERSSYNSPLH
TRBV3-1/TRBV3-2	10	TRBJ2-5	ASSQDIETQY
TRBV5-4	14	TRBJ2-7	ASSLGGGASSYEQY
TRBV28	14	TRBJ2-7	ASSSPPGQGVYEQY
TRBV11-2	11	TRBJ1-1	ASSLRQGTEAF
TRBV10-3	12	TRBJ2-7	AIRGTGSPYEQY
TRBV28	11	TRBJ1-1	ASSLGGDTEAF
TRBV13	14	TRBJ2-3	ASSNTGTGSSDTQY
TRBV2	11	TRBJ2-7	ASKGTGWHEQY
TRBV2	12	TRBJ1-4	ASTTGGENEKLF
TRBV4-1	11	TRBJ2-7	ASSQLPSYEQY
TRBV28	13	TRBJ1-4	ASSNRDRAIAKLF
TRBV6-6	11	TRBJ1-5	ASSYNSGQPQH
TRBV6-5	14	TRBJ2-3	ASSYSGTGVSDTQY
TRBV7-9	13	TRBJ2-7	ASSPSGSPSYEQY
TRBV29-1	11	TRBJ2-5	SVAVSGKETQY
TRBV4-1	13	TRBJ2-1	ASSRTYSSYNEQF
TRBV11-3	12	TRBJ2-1	ASSLDLSGNEQF
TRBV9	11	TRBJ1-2	ASSVETDYGYT
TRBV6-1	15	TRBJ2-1	ASSDTPASRGEGEQF